The source of this T cell receptor beta chain is a study of long-term antiretroviral therapy in people with HIV. Germline CDR1 and CDR2: MNHEY and SMNVEV (reference sequence). CDR3 length equals 13 residues. J lost 7 bases, V lost 4 bases, and 6 bases had no gene match. PBMC samples from each donor numbered at least one pre-ART and at least two post-ART. About this clone: The antigen is not known.

Points from the study as a whole: Across all time points, the repertoire was dominated by clones that expanded before ART. Gathering of blood took place between 2004 and 2017, possibly under older ART regimens. Increased diversity was seen after ART, yet it remained lower than in transplant donor controls.

Investigators performed immunoSEQ version v3.0 at survey level. Profiled with immunoSEQ multiplex PCR; TCRdb holds only in-frame clones, not every one. The sample holds tens of thousands of clones, 87% seen once. The V gene is TRBV27, the J gene TRBJ1-2, with 7 nucleotides matching TRBD1. The receptor comes from a man between 50 and 59 years old with HIV. The material sequenced was unsorted PBMCs, taken 2 years after starting antiretroviral therapy. Written as DNA, the CDR3 is TGTGCCAGCAGTTGGAATCAGGGGGGTGGCTACACCTTC. This codes for CASSWNQGGGYTF.